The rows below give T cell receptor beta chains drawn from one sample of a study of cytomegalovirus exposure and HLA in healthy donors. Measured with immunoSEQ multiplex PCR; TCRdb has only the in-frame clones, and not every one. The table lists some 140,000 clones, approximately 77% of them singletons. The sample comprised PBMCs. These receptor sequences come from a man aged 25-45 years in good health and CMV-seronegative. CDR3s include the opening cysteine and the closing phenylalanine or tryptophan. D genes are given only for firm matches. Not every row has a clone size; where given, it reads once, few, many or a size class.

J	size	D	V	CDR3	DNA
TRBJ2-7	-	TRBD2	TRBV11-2	CASSHNGLAGGYEQYF	TGTGCCAGCAGCCATAACGGGCTAGCGGGAGGATACGAGCAGTACTTC
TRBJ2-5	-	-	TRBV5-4	CASSFPTGSETQYF	TGTGCCAGCAGCTTCCCTACAGGGAGTGAGACCCAGTACTTC
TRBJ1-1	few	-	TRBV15	CATSRGGRAFF	TGTGCCACCAGCCGGGGGGGGCGAGCTTTCTTT
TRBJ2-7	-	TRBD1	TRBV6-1	CASKLDRGTYEQYF	TGTGCCAGCAAGTTGGACAGGGGAACGTACGAGCAGTACTTC
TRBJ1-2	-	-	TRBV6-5	CASRPGRTVYGYTF	TGTGCCAGCAGGCCGGGACGGACAGTCTACGGCTACACCTTC
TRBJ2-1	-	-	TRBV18	CASSPPSGEQFF	TGTGCCAGCTCACCCCCATCGGGGGAGCAGTTCTTC
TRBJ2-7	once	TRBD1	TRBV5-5	CASSPTGQGEYEQYF	TGTGCCAGCAGCCCGACTGGACAGGGGGAATACGAGCAGTACTTC
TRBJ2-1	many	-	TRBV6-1	CASSPGQEGHEQFF	TGTGCCAGCAGCCCGGGCCAAGAGGGCCATGAGCAGTTCTTC
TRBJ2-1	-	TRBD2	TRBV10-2	CASRATSGVYNEQFF	TGCGCCAGCAGGGCGACTAGCGGGGTCTACAATGAGCAGTTCTTC
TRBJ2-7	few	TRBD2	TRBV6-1	CASSEYSGSSYEQYF	TGTGCCAGCAGTGAATATAGCGGGAGCTCCTACGAGCAGTACTTC
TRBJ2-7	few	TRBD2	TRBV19	CASSADTWSGTTNYEQYF	TGTGCCAGTAGTGCTGACACCTGGAGCGGGACTACGAATTACGAGCAGTACTTC
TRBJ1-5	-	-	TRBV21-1	CASSVRTGTCVNQPQHF	TGTGCCAGCAGCGTCCGGACAGGGACTTGTGTCAATCAGCCCCAGCATTTT
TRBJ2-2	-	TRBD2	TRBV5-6	CASSLLVASGSSNTGELFF	TGTGCCAGCAGCTTGCTTGTCGCTAGCGGGAGCTCGAACACCGGGGAGCTGTTTTTT
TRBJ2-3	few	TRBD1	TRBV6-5	CASSATGVTDTQYF	TGTGCCAGCAGTGCGACAGGGGTCACAGATACGCAGTATTTT
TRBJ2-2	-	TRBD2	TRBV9	CASSPSGKNTGELFF	TGTGCCAGCAGCCCTAGCGGAAAGAACACCGGGGAGCTGTTTTTT
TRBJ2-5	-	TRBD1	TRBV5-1	CASSLARTGGQTQYF	TGCGCCAGCAGCTTGGCCCGGACAGGCGGGCAGACCCAGTACTTC
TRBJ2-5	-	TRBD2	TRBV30	CAWSVGLAGGQETQYF	TGTGCCTGGAGTGTCGGCCTAGCGGGGGGCCAAGAGACCCAGTACTTC
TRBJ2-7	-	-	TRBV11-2	CASSPLWRTAYEQYF	TGTGCCAGCAGCCCTCTTTGGCGGACAGCCTACGAGCAGTACTTC
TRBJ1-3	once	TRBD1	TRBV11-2	CASSTSTGAGNTIYF	TGTGCCAGCAGCACTTCGACAGGGGCTGGAAACACCATATATTTT
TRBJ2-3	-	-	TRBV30	CAWSMSTDTQYF	TGTGCCTGGAGCATGAGCACAGATACGCAGTATTTT
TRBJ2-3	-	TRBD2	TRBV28	CASKTSGFESTQYF	TGTGCCAGCAAGACTAGCGGATTTGAGAGCACGCAGTATTTT
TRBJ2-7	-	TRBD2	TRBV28	CASSPQGGRAHEQYF	TGTGCCAGCAGTCCCCAGGGCGGGAGGGCCCATGAGCAGTACTTC
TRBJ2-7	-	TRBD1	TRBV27	CASSPGTGYTYEQYF	TGTGCCAGCAGCCCAGGGACAGGGTATACCTACGAGCAGTACTTC
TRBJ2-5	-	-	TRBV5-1	CASSLPEETQYF	TGCGCCAGCAGCCTTCCGGAAGAGACCCAGTACTTC
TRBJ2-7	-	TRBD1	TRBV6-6	CASSSGQGGYEQYF	TGTGCCAGCAGTTCGGGACAGGGGGGCTACGAGCAGTACTTC
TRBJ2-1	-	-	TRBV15	CATSRVIQDHNEQFF	TGTGCCACCAGCAGAGTCATTCAGGATCACAATGAGCAGTTCTTC
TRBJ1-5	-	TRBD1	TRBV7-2	CASRPDRGNQPQHF	TGTGCCAGCAGACCCGACAGGGGGAATCAGCCCCAGCATTTT
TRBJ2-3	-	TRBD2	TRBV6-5	CASSFSGSATQYF	TGTGCCAGCAGTTTTAGCGGGAGTGCGACGCAGTATTTT